Shown below are 24 T cell receptor beta chains from a single sample sequenced in a study of shared clonotypes between healthy human individuals. TCRdb's table, derived via immunoSEQ multiplex PCR, lists solely in-frame clones and lacks some. The sample carries approximately 1.4 million clones, about 98% recorded once. What was sequenced was naive CD4+ T cells sorted from blood. The subset denotes: CD45RA+ positively selected. The receptors originated from a man aged 25-45 years in good health.

The chain recombines TRBV25-1 with TRBJ2-7; TRBD2 aligns across 12 bases. Per germline, CDR1 MGHDK and CDR2 SYGVNS. J lost 3 bases, V lost 5 bases, and 5 bases had no gene match. The CDR3 has 15 residues. The CDR3 sequence is CASSPTSGGYYEQYF. The DNA for the CDR3 is TGTGCCAGCAGTCCGACTAGCGGGGGTTACTACGAGCAGTACTTC.

DNA of the CDR3: TGTGCCTGGAGTACCCCTGGGGTAGCGGGAGCCGGGGAGCTGTTTTTT. This translates into CAWSTPGVAGAGELFF. The chain combines TRBV30 with TRBJ2-2; 9 bases match TRBD2. The germline V gene encodes CDR1 GTSNPN and CDR2 SVGIG (reference sequence). This CDR3 spans 16 amino acids. V lost 2 bases, J lost 6 bases, and 10 bases stayed unmatched.

On this clone: This sample includes further DNA sequences coding for the same CDR3. This rearrangement joins TRBV7-2 to TRBJ2-7; no definite D call. Per the germline V gene, CDR1 is SGHTA and CDR2 is FQGNSA. The CDR3 totals 12 residues. Deletions cut 2 bases from V and 2 bases from J, with 4 bases between. In DNA form, the CDR3 reads TGTGCCAGCAGCTTAACGCCCTACGAGCAGTACTTC. Translating it yields CASSLTPYEQYF.

The gene calls are TRBV5-1 and TRBJ2-3, with D unclear. With 3 bases removed from V and 4 bases from J, the gap between germline ends came to 3 bases. This CDR3 has 11 residues. Looked up from germline, CDR1 is SGHRS and CDR2 is YFSETQ. The CDR3 bases are TGCGCCAGCAGCTCCCCAGATACGCAGTATTTT. It translates to CASSSPDTQYF.

The chain joins TRBV28 to TRBJ2-5; maybe TRBD2 (6 bases). CDR1 is MDHEN, CDR2 SYDVKM, per germline. Trimming took off 7 bases at V and 1 base at J, with 13 bases between the two ends. The CDR3 extends over 14 amino acids. CDR3 nucleotides: TGTGCCAGCACCTTTGGGGGGACCCAAGAGACCCAGTACTTC. The encoded protein is CASTFGGTQETQYF.

This chain uses TRBV2 with TRBJ2-3, with D uncertain. Trimming stripped 6 bases from V and 3 bases from J, with 7 bases between. The CDR3 is 12 residues long. Germline CDR1 and CDR2: SNHLY and FYNNEI. The CDR3 region is CASRDRTDTQYF. Written as DNA, the CDR3 is TGTGCCAGCAGGGATAGAACAGATACGCAGTATTTT.

This sequence joins TRBV7-8 and TRBJ2-4; D not certain. The CDR3 is 14 residues long. Trimming removed 0 bases from V and 5 bases from J, with 8 bases in between. Germline CDR1 SGHVS, CDR2 FQNEAQ. The CDR3 sequence: CASSLAGGENIQYF. The CDR3 DNA reads as TGTGCCAGCAGCTTAGCTGGCGGAGAAAACATTCAGTACTTC.

The chain employs TRBV7-2 and TRBJ2-7, with TRBD2 as a possible D gene (6 bases). Deletions cut 2 bases from V and 3 bases from J, with 11 bases between. CDR1 is SGHTA, CDR2 FQGNSA, per germline. The CDR3 has 14 residues. Here the CDR3 reads CASSLTGELYEQYF. The DNA of the CDR3 is TGTGCCAGCAGCTTAACGGGGGAACTCTACGAGCAGTACTTC.

The V gene is TRBV5-1, the J gene TRBJ2-7; 12 nucleotides match TRBD1. The ends lost 4 bases at V and 2 bases at J; junction bases unmatched: 13. Germline V gene data show CDR1 as SGHRS and CDR2 as YFSETQ. This CDR3 has 18 amino acids. CDR3 DNA sequence: TGCGCCAGCAGCGTGGGGACAGGGGGCGTCTATTTGGCCTACGAGCAGTACTTC. It is translated as CASSVGTGGVYLAYEQYF. Combining the CDR3 with reference TRBV5-1 and TRBJ2-7 gives the whole variable domain KAGVTQTPRYLIKTRGQQVTLSCSPISGHRSVSWYQQTPGQGLQFLFEYFSETQRNKGNFPGRFSGRQFSNSRSEMNVSTLELGDSALYLCASSVGTGGVYLAYEQYFGPGTRLTVT.

This chain joins TRBV14 and TRBJ1-1; D uncertain. The CDR3 runs 15 residues. Trimming stripped 0 bases from V and 5 bases from J, with 13 bases between. CDR1 SGHDN and CDR2 FVKESK come from the germline V gene. CDR3 protein: CASSQESRGLTEAFF. As DNA, the CDR3 is TGTGCCAGCAGCCAAGAGTCTAGAGGGTTGACTGAAGCTTTCTTT.

This clone was picked up one time. The rearrangement uses TRBV29-1 and TRBJ2-7; 9 nucleotides line up with TRBD1. V trimming: 7 bases; J trimming: 5 bases; junction bases outside the gene matches: 12. Germline V CDR1 and CDR2: SQVTM, ANQGSEA. This CDR3 has 14 amino acids. CDR3 residues: CSGGSGTGWDEQYF. The CDR3 nucleotides read TGCAGCGGTGGGTCCGGGACAGGGTGGGACGAGCAGTACTTC.

V usage is TRBV7-6 and J usage is TRBJ2-7, with 10 bases aligning to TRBD1. Looked up from germline, CDR1 is SGHVS and CDR2 is FNYEAQ. V lost 1 base and J lost 2; bases outside the gene matches: 5. CDR3 length equals 16 residues. CDR3 residues: CASSLGSGTGAYEQYF. In DNA, the CDR3 is TGTGCCAGCAGCTTAGGGTCCGGGACAGGGGCCTACGAGCAGTACTTC. The full variable domain, in which reference TRBV7-6 and TRBJ2-7 provide the parts outside the CDR3, is GAGVSQSPRYKVTKRGQDVALRCDPISGHVSLYWYRQALGQGPEFLTYFNYEAQQDKSGLPNDRFSAERPEGSISTLTIQRTEQRDSAMYRCASSLGSGTGAYEQYFGPGTRLTVT.

V usage is TRBV7-9 and J usage is TRBJ2-7; weak D call: TRBD2 (5 bases). Germline V gives CDR1 SEHNR, CDR2 FQNEAQ (reference sequence). The ends were cut back, 2 bases at V and 7 bases at J, with 18 bases in the middle. There are 15 residues in the CDR3. CDR3 DNA sequence: TGTGCCAGCAGCTTAACCCAGACCCTACGGAGGGAGCAGTACTTC. Amino acid sequence: CASSLTQTLRREQYF.

The V and J genes are TRBV4-1 and TRBJ1-4; D is unclear. V shed 5 bases and J shed 14 bases, with 15 bases lying between them. CDR3 length equals 12 residues. Germline V gene lookup returns CDR1 MGHRA and CDR2 YSYEKL. In DNA form, the CDR3 reads TGCGCCAGCAGCAGCAGCACCCTCGCTCTGTTTTTT. This translates into CASSSSTLALFF.

The rearrangement joins TRBV10-3 to TRBJ2-2, with D possibly being TRBD1 (6 bases). Germline lookup yields CDR1 ENHRY and CDR2 SYGVKD. There are 14 residues in the CDR3. The germline V and J ends were trimmed by 0 bases and 6 bases, with 8 bases remaining between them. CDR3: CAISESRGAGELFF. CDR3 DNA: TGTGCCATCAGTGAGTCCAGGGGAGCCGGGGAGCTGTTTTTT.

The rearrangement uses TRBV28 and TRBJ1-1; D remains ambiguous. The ends were cut back, 2 bases at V and 1 base at J, with 14 bases in the middle. The CDR3 consists of 16 residues. Germline V gene lookup returns CDR1 MDHEN and CDR2 SYDVKM. The chain's CDR3 is CASSLTAFRANTEAFF. The CDR3 DNA sequence: TGTGCCAGCAGTTTAACAGCTTTCAGAGCGAACACTGAAGCTTTCTTT.

The chain uses TRBV15 and TRBJ1-3, with unresolved D. V dropped 1 base and J dropped 1 base, with 8 bases sitting between them. The CDR3 length is 15 residues. Germline-derived CDR1 and CDR2 are LNHNV and YYDKDF (reference sequence). The CDR3 sequence is CATSRGSGSGNTIYF. In DNA form, the CDR3 reads TGTGCCACCAGCAGAGGCAGTGGATCTGGAAACACCATATATTTT.

The chain couples TRBV4-1 to TRBJ2-2; 8 bases match TRBD2. Germline loops: CDR1 MGHRA, CDR2 YSYEKL. With 2 bases clipped from V and 4 bases from J, the junction kept 3 bases outside the gene matches. The CDR3 consists of 15 residues. The CDR3 loop reads CASSQPTSGTGELFF. The CDR3 DNA reads as TGCGCCAGCAGCCAACCTACTAGCGGCACCGGGGAGCTGTTTTTT.

The rearrangement uses TRBV6-1 and TRBJ2-3, with 11 bases fitting TRBD2. The CDR3 runs to 16 residues. The ends lost 3 bases at V and 4 bases at J; junction bases unmatched: 6. From germline, CDR1 is MNHNS and CDR2 SASEGT. The CDR3 sequence is CASSDILAGVADTQYF. The CDR3 bases are TGTGCCAGCAGTGACATACTAGCGGGAGTGGCAGATACGCAGTATTTT.

The chain is built from TRBV21-1 and TRBJ2-7; TRBD2 was called by the table and not checked on the DNA. TRBV21-1 has pseudogene status. The CDR3 totals 18 residues. The CDR3 nucleotides read TGTGCCAGCAGCAAAGGATCTCAGGGTGGCGGGGCCTCTTACGAGCAGTACTTC. Amino acids: CASSKGSQGGGASYEQYF.

The CDR3: CASKGPGLAVQETQYF. The DNA of the CDR3 is TGCGCCAGCAAAGGACCGGGACTAGCGGTCCAAGAGACCCAGTACTTC. V is TRBV5-1 and J is TRBJ2-5; 11 nucleotides agree with TRBD2. The CDR3 is made up of 16 amino acids. The germline CDR1 and CDR2 sequences are SGHRS and YFSETQ. Trimming cost V 6 bases and J 1 base; bases outside gene matches: 8.

With regard to this clone: The identical CDR3 is also encoded by other nucleotide sequences in the sample. J is TRBJ2-7 and V is TRBV7-9, with 7 bases aligning to TRBD2. The V gene end was trimmed by 5 bases and the J gene end by 2 bases; junction bases not matched to a gene: 3. The germline CDR1 and CDR2 sequences are SEHNR and FQNEAQ (reference sequence). This CDR3 is built from 13 residues. Here the CDR3 reads CASSPGGTYEQYF. The CDR3 coding sequence is TGTGCCAGCAGCCCCGGGGGGACCTACGAGCAGTACTTC.

This clone showed up just once. J is TRBJ2-7 and V is TRBV4-3; the D gene is possibly TRBD2 (6 bases). CDR1 is LGHNA and CDR2 is YSLEER in the germline V gene. V dropped 4 bases and J dropped 3 bases, with 22 bases sitting between them. The CDR3 length is 17 residues. For the CDR3, the DNA is TGCGCCAGCAGCCCCCGGGACTCAAAAAAAGGCCACTACGAGCAGTACTTC. Its translation is CASSPRDSKKGHYEQYF.

CDR3 DNA sequence: TGTGCCAGCAGCCTTAGGGAGGGGTCAGCTTTCTTT. Protein product: CASSLREGSAFF. This sequence joins TRBV4-2 and TRBJ1-1, with a possible D match to TRBD1 (5 bases). The CDR3 covers 12 residues. Germline lookup yields CDR1 LGHNA and CDR2 YNFKEQ. Trimming shortened V by 4 bases and J by 10 bases, and 13 bases separated the two germline ends.